These 2 T cell receptor beta chains were sequenced from one sample in a study of a mutant IDH1 vaccine in newly diagnosed glioma. Their antigen targets remain unknown. Described time point: week 35, safety follow-up. With topical imiquimod, each dose of the vaccine consisted of 300 ug of mutant IDH1 20-mer peptide. Sequenced by immunoSEQ multiplex PCR; TCRdb stores in-frame clones only, minus some. Of tens of thousands of clones detected, more than 80% appear once; the ten largest clones hold roughly 5.7%. The sequencing used PBMCs, collected from a glioma patient whose treatment included an IDH1 peptide vaccine. The receptors stem from a man aged 35-49 years with glioma.

The chain has TRBV4-2 and TRBJ1-5, with a tentative D call TRBD1 (6 bases). The V gene's germline CDR1 is LGHNA and CDR2 YNFKEQ. The V end was cut by 4 bases, the J end by 0 bases, with 16 bases between. The CDR3 length is 17 residues. CDR3 in amino acids: CASSPGGTGDSNQPQHF. The DNA of the CDR3 is TGTGCCAGCAGCCCCGGGGGCACAGGAGATAGCAATCAGCCCCAGCATTTT.

The gene calls are TRBV19 and TRBJ1-2; no clear D gene. The germline V gene encodes CDR1 LNHDA and CDR2 SQIVND (reference sequence). Trimming took 4 bases from V and 6 from J, leaving 18 bases between them. This CDR3 region has 15 residues. CDR3: CASSRNSGSGNGYTF. The CDR3, as DNA: TGTGCCAGTAGTAGGAATTCCGGGAGTGGCAATGGCTACACCTTC.